This T cell receptor (beta chain) was captured by sequencing in a study of low-dose radiotherapy and immunotherapy resistance in tumors. Whole-study context: Patients were treated with intravenous nivolumab at 240 mg every two weeks and were also dosed with ipilimumab at 1 mg/kg every six weeks. Daily, from cycle 1 day 1 and for four cycles, patients took oral aspirin 300 mg.

This clonotype was picked up many times. Primers used for first-strand cDNA, a TRAV- and TRBV-specific set, covered both alpha and beta chains. The authors amplified TCRs for about 20 PCR cycles with a constant-region primer and a V-primer adapter. TCRdb re-analysed the reads in MiXCR, keeping a single row per CDR3 protein. The repertoire includes 64,000 or so distinct CDR3 sequences, around 30% of them detected once, and roughly 10% sits in the top ten. Germline V gives CDR1 MNHEY, CDR2 SMNVEV (reference sequence). V gave up 2 bases and J gave up 1 base; unmatched junction bases: 4. This CDR3 has 15 residues. Time point noted: before trial treatment. Every donor was treated with nivolumab, ipilimumab, aspirin, low-dose cyclophosphamide and also low-dose radiotherapy.

This clonotype was sampled from a female donor with ovarian cancer. This chain connects TRBV27 to TRBJ2-7, with 8 positions matching TRBD2. The specimen comprised PBMCs, sampled before treatment. For the CDR3, the DNA is TGTGCCAGCAGTTTAGCGGGGGGCTTATCCTACGAGCAGTACTTC. Its translation is CASSLAGGLSYEQYF.